The clone carrying this T cell receptor beta chain came up a few times. The antigen remains undetermined. This CDR3 is built from 16 residues. With 2 bases clipped from V and 1 base from J, the junction kept 4 bases outside the gene matches. The germline CDR1 and CDR2 sequences are MNHEY and SVGAGI. The data were obtained in a study of T cell repertoires in cytomegalovirus infection. TCRdb reprocessed the reads with MiXCR, giving one entry per CDR3 protein. In the table there are about 740,000 distinct CDR3 sequences, 30% to 40% of which are singletons. The genes are TRBV6-5 and TRBJ2-2; 7 bases map to TRBD2. The TCR was taken from a human donor in good health (CMV status not recorded). Some clones in this sample may be carry-over from other donors' samples. The specimen was cultured PBMCs, collected from culture after CMV antigen stimulation. CDR3 nucleotide sequence: TGTGCCAGCAGTTACGGCCCTAGCGGGAACACCGGGGAGCTGTTTTTT. Translated, it gives CASSYGPSGNTGELFF.